The 2 T cell receptor beta chains listed next were all sequenced from one sample in a study of cytomegalovirus exposure and HLA in healthy donors. Use of 60 Vbeta and 13 Jbeta primers characterized the PCR. The table came from immunoSEQ multiplex PCR; TCRdb's copy has only in-frame clones and leaves some out. The data show some 99,000 clones, just under 70% seen once. Source material: PBMCs. These receptors all come from a woman between 65 and 79 years old in good health and CMV-seropositive.

V gene TRBV6-1 combines with J gene TRBJ2-3, with a weak D call TRBD2 (6 bases). The CDR3 spans 15 residues. Germline-derived CDR1 and CDR2 are MNHNS and SASEGT. V dropped 8 bases and J dropped 0 bases, with 15 bases sitting between them. The DNA of the CDR3 is TGTGCCAGCTCCCCGGAGGGTTCTAGCACAGATACGCAGTATTTT. Translation gives CASSPEGSSTDTQYF.

V is TRBV7-6 and J is TRBJ2-5, with D hard to call. The CDR3 extends over 14 amino acids. Germline V gives CDR1 SGHVS, CDR2 FNYEAQ. Trimming shortened V by 5 bases and J by 4 bases, and 14 bases separated the two germline ends. The CDR3 region has the DNA TGTGCCAGCAGCCCCCCAAACTCCCGAGAGACCCAGTACTTC. Protein product: CASSPPNSRETQYF.